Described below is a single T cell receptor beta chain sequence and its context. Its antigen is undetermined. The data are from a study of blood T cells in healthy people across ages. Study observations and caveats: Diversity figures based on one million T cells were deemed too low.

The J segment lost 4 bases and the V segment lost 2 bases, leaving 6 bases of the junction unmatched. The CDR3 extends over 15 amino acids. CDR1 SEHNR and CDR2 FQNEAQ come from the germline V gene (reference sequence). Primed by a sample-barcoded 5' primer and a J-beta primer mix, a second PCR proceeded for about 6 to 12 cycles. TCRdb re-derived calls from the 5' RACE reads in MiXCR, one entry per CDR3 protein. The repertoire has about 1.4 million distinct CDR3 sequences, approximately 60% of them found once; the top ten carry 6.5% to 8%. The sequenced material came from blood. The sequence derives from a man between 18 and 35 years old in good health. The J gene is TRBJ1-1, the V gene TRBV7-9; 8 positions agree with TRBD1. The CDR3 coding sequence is TGTGCCAGCAGCTTACCCGATACAGGGGGCACTGAAGCTTTCTTT. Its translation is CASSLPDTGGTEAFF. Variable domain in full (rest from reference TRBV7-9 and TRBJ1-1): DTGVSQNPRHKITKRGQNVTFRCDPISEHNRLYWYRQTLGQGPEFLTYFQNEAQLEKSRLLSDRFSAERPKGSFSTLEIQRTEQGDSAMYLCASSLPDTGGTEAFFGQGTRLTVV.